This T cell receptor beta chain was sequenced during a study of spatial heterogeneity in lung cancer. The wider study: Detection consistently yielded more beta chains than alpha chains.

Time point in this sample: sample taken at primary tumor resection. From tumor, nontumor lung or frozen PBMC, whole RNA was taken unsorted for sequencing. The donors, 72 patients with untreated early-stage non-small cell lung cancer, provided the samples. Germline assignment: CDR1 DFQATT and CDR2 SNEGSKA (reference sequence). J gave up 2 bases and V 8 bases, and 11 bases lay outside the gene matches. The CDR3 consists of 15 residues. Many counts were recorded for this clonotype. TCRdb re-analysed the 5' RACE reads in MiXCR, keeping a single row per CDR3 protein. The repertoire holds about 36,000 distinct CDR3 sequences, with 5.2% as singletons.

The TCR comes from a female donor with early-stage non-small cell lung cancer. This sequence joins TRBV20-1 and TRBJ2-1; 8 nucleotides match TRBD2. The sample consisted of PBMCs, taken at surgery. The CDR3 bases are TGCAGTCGGGCTAGCGGGTACCCACCCTACAATGAGCAGTTCTTC. Translation gives CSRASGYPPYNEQFF.